The 18 T cell receptor beta chains given below trace back to one sample, sequenced in a study of regulatory T cells in long-lasting Graves disease. iRepertoire HTBI primers and Arm-PCR of CDR3 regions built TCR beta libraries. One entry per CDR3 protein, called by TCRdb with MiXCR from the multiplex PCR reads. The sample has about 400,000 distinct CDR3 sequences, roughly 15% seen once. Time point: newly diagnosed GD, antithyroid drugs for less than 3 months. The authors made the TCR library using RNA they extracted from PBMCs. The sample also formed part of further work on T cells in Graves' hyperthyroidism and ophthalmopathy.

Here the sequenced sample was peripheral blood mononuclear cells (PBMCs), taken at new diagnosis, from a patient treated with antithyroid drugs. These receptor sequences come from a young woman with Graves disease.

This clonotype was recorded many times. The rearrangement uses TRBV3-1 and TRBJ2-3; D not certain. The germline V gene encodes CDR1 LGHDT and CDR2 YNNKEL (reference sequence). The length of the CDR3 is 11 residues. V was pared by 8 bases and J by 4 bases, with 7 bases between. CDR3 DNA: TGTGCCAGCGTTTCGGCAGATACGCAGTATTTT. It encodes CASVSADTQYF.

This clonotype was counted at least ten times. The rearrangement links TRBV6-1 to TRBJ1-1; TRBD1 matches 7 bases. Looked up from germline, CDR1 is MNHNS and CDR2 is SASEGT. J was trimmed by 8 bases and V by 7 bases; bases with no gene match: 10. CDR3 size: 13 residues. CDR3 amino acids: CASTAQGWTEAFF. As DNA, the CDR3 is TGTGCCAGCACCGCACAGGGGTGGACCGAAGCTTTCTTT.

This clonotype showed up just a few times. The chain combines TRBV30 with TRBJ2-1; 8 nucleotides match TRBD2. The CDR3 runs to 17 residues. Looked up from germline, CDR1 is GTSNPN and CDR2 is SVGIG (reference sequence). J lost 0 bases, V lost 5 bases, and 12 bases had no gene match. The CDR3 DNA reads TGTGCCTGGGACCACCGACTAGCGCGTAGCTCCTACAATGAGCAGTTCTTC. This translates into CAWDHRLARSSYNEQFF.

This clonotype appeared many times. The J gene is TRBJ1-1, the V gene TRBV11-2; D gene ambiguous. V lost 2 bases to trimming and J lost 0 bases, with 10 bases between them. This CDR3 region has 15 residues. Germline V lookup: CDR1 SGHAT, CDR2 FQNNGV. Written as DNA, the CDR3 is TGTGCCAGCAGCTTATCCCGGGGTATGAACACTGAAGCTTTCTTT. Translated: CASSLSRGMNTEAFF.

CDR3 bases: TGTGCCAGCAGCCAAGCACCGGGGACGGTACAATCGTATGGCTACACCTTC. It codes for CASSQAPGTVQSYGYTF. The rearrangement joins TRBV3-1 to TRBJ1-2; D might be TRBD1 (5 bases). The CDR3 extends over 17 amino acids. Trimming removed 1 base from V and 5 bases from J, with 20 bases in between. CDR1 is LGHDT, CDR2 YNNKEL, per germline (reference sequence).

This clonotype came up many times. The chain employs TRBV7-3 and TRBJ2-1; either TRBD1 or TRBD2 may fit D (5 bases each). The CDR3 runs 15 residues. The V gene's germline CDR1 is SGHTA and CDR2 FQGTGA. V lost 5 bases and J 9 bases, leaving 20 bases between the germline ends. CDR3 sequence reads: CASSPTGTRGGEQFF. The CDR3, as DNA: TGTGCCAGCAGCCCGACTGGGACCCGTGGGGGTGAGCAGTTCTTC.

Worth noting for this clonotype: A clone one base away is much larger, so this may be a read error. The V gene is TRBV14, the J gene TRBJ2-7; 12 positions match TRBD2. In germline, CDR1 is SGHDN, CDR2 FVKESK. This CDR3 spans 16 amino acids. CDR3 bases: TGTGCCAGCAGCCAAGCCCTAGCGGGGGGGGACCACGAGCAGCACTTC. It is translated as CASSQALAGGDHEQHF.

This clonotype came up a few times. The V gene is TRBV9, the J gene TRBJ2-7, with D perhaps TRBD1 or TRBD2 (6 bases each). The CDR3 spans 21 residues. V was cut by 3 bases and J by 0 bases, with 31 bases left in between. CDR1 is SGDLS, CDR2 YYNGEE, per germline. CDR3 in amino acids: CASSDPTGQSYGRYFSYEQYF. Here the CDR3 DNA reads TGTGCCAGCAGCGACCCCACCGGACAGAGCTATGGGAGGTACTTCTCCTACGAGCAGTACTTC.

This CDR3 is CASSQVLGGDTQYF. In DNA, the CDR3 is TGCGCCAGCAGCCAAGTATTGGGTGGGGATACGCAGTATTTT. This sequence joins TRBV4-1 and TRBJ2-3; unclear D gene. Per germline, CDR1 MGHRA and CDR2 YSYEKL. CDR3 length: 14 amino acids. V lost 1 base to trimming and J lost 6 bases, with 11 bases between them.

At least ten counts were recorded for this clonotype. V usage is TRBV18 and J usage is TRBJ2-3; the D is unclear. The CDR3 sequence is 13 residues long. V was clipped by 5 bases and J by 0 bases, with 6 bases between them. CDR1 and CDR2 from the germline V gene are KGHSH and LQKENI. This CDR3 reads CASSKHSTDTQYF. The CDR3 DNA follows: TGTGCCAGCTCAAAACACAGCACAGATACGCAGTATTTT.

CDR3 DNA: TGTGCCAGCAGTTACACATACCTAAAGACCGAAAAACTGTTTTTT. Its translation: CASSYTYLKTEKLFF. V gene TRBV6-2 or TRBV6-3 combines with J gene TRBJ1-4; D unclear. This CDR3 is built from 15 residues. Germline V gene sequence: CDR1 MNHEY, CDR2 SVGEGT. Trimming removed 2 bases from V and 8 bases from J, with 15 bases in between.

This clonotype was seen repeatedly, ten times or more. The rearrangement links TRBV3-1 to TRBJ2-5; 10 bases are a match to TRBD1. This CDR3 is built from 14 residues. The junction had 13 bases not matched to a gene; V was cut back by 4 bases and J by 14 bases. Germline loops: CDR1 LGHDT, CDR2 YNNKEL (reference sequence). The CDR3 region has the DNA TGTGCCAGCAGCCCCCTCTCGCGGACAGGGGGTTTCTACTTC. It translates to CASSPLSRTGGFYF.

The chain joins TRBV28 to TRBJ2-5; 8 bases match TRBD1. After removal of 5 bases from V and 6 bases from J, the junction contained 8 bases not matched to a gene. The V gene's germline CDR1 is MDHEN and CDR2 SYDVKM. CDR3 size: 14 residues. The CDR3 region is CASSRQGPKKTQYF. CDR3 nucleotides: TGTGCCAGCAGTCGACAGGGGCCGAAGAAGACCCAGTACTTC.

This clonotype was observed at least ten times. The chain joins TRBV6-2 or TRBV6-3 to TRBJ1-1; 9 bases align to TRBD1. The germline V gene encodes CDR1 MNHEY and CDR2 SVGEGT. The CDR3 has 15 amino acids. V lost 6 bases to trimming and J lost 0 bases; unmatched junction nucleotides: 5. The CDR3 DNA reads as TGTGCCAGCAGATTCCACAGGGGGCTGAACACTGAAGCTTTCTTT. Amino acid sequence: CASRFHRGLNTEAFF.

This clonotype appeared many times. The chain links TRBV4-1 to TRBJ1-2; D might be TRBD1 (5 bases). Trimming took off 0 bases at V and 2 bases at J, with 10 bases between the two ends. The germline V gene has CDR1 MGHRA and CDR2 YSYEKL. The CDR3 runs to 15 residues. The CDR3 nucleotides are TGCGCCAGCAGCCAAGAAGGAGCAGGGAACTATGGCTACACCTTC. Amino acids: CASSQEGAGNYGYTF.

This clonotype showed up many times. The V gene is TRBV6-5, the J gene TRBJ2-3; TRBD2 might be the D (6 bases). The V gene's germline CDR1 is MNHEY and CDR2 SVGAGI. The CDR3 sequence is 16 residues long. Trimming pared 2 bases from V and 5 bases from J, leaving 17 bases between. The chain's CDR3 is CASSYIQTRHGDTQYF. Written as DNA, the CDR3 is TGTGCCAGCAGTTACATCCAGACTAGACACGGAGATACGCAGTATTTT.

This clonotype was detected only a few times. The chain employs TRBV7-3 and TRBJ1-1; the match to TRBD1 covers 7 bases. The germline gives CDR1 SGHTA, CDR2 FQGTGA. Unmatched junction bases numbered 10, after V lost 0 bases and J lost 0 bases. The CDR3 runs to 18 residues. CDR3 loop: CASSLTRGGVGLNTEAFF. The CDR3, as DNA: TGTGCCAGCAGCTTAACGAGAGGGGGCGTGGGGTTGAACACTGAAGCTTTCTTT.

In this sample, this clonotype turned up a few times. The chain combines TRBV24-1 with TRBJ2-1; D tentatively fits TRBD1 or TRBD2 (5 bases each). Deletions cut 6 bases from V and 4 bases from J, with 9 bases between. Germline V gives CDR1 KGHDR, CDR2 SFDVKD. The CDR3 loop spans 13 amino acids. Here the CDR3 DNA reads TGTGCCACCAGTCTCGAGGGGTACAATGAGCAGTTCTTC. Translated: CATSLEGYNEQFF.